This is a list of T cell receptor beta chains from one sample in a study of cytomegalovirus exposure and HLA in healthy donors. The data were produced by immunoSEQ multiplex PCR, yet TCRdb's version contains in-frame clones alone and is incomplete. The top ten hold approximately 1.8% of the sample, which has around 140,000 clones, around three quarters seen once. The sample taken for sequencing was PBMCs. Receptors originate from a man aged 35-49 years in good health and CMV-seronegative. The CDR3 runs from the conserved cysteine through the conserved F or W. D genes are given only for firm matches. Clone size is given for some rows only: seen once, a few or many times, or a class if the clone is expanded.

J gene | V gene | clone size | D gene | CDR3 DNA | CDR3 protein
TRBJ2-1 | TRBV11-3 | - | TRBD2 | TGTGCCAGCAGCTTATACGGGGGAGGGACTTTTTGGAATGAGCAGTTCTTC | CASSLYGGGTFWNEQFF
TRBJ2-2 | TRBV7-6 | - | TRBD2 | TGTGCCAGCAGCCCGACTAGCGGGACGAACACCGGGGAGCTGTTTTTT | CASSPTSGTNTGELFF
TRBJ2-7 | TRBV27 | - | - | TGTGCCAGCAGTTTAAGGGGTGCTATCTACGAGCAGTACTTC | CASSLRGAIYEQYF
TRBJ2-6 | TRBV30 | - | TRBD1 | TGTGCCTGGAGTAGGACAGGGGGCGCGGGAGGGGGGGCCAACGTCCTGACTTTC | CAWSRTGGAGGGANVLTF
TRBJ2-1 | TRBV2 | - | TRBD2 | TGTGCCAGCAGGGCTAGCGGGAGTAGGTATGAGCAGTTCTTC | CASRASGSRYEQFF
TRBJ2-7 | TRBV7-9 | once | - | TGTGCCAGCAGCCCAGGGTCGGGTTCTTCCATCGAGCAGTACTTC | CASSPGSGSSIEQYF
TRBJ2-2 | TRBV7-9 | few | TRBD1 | TGTTCCAGCAGCGCGGACAGGGGGAGAGGCACCGGGGAGCTGTTTTTT | CSSSADRGRGTGELFF
TRBJ2-1 | TRBV5-4 | once | - | TGTGCCAGCAGCTTGGACTACTACAGGGATGAGCAGTTCTTC | CASSLDYYRDEQFF
TRBJ2-1 | TRBV27 | - | - | TGTGCCAGCAGTTTAATCCCTAGCATGGATGAGCAGTTCTTC | CASSLIPSMDEQFF
TRBJ1-6 | TRBV5-1 | - | - | TGCGCCAGCAGCTTCGGACCCGGGGTAGATAATTCACCCCTCCACTTT | CASSFGPGVDNSPLHF
TRBJ1-2 | TRBV28 | - | TRBD1 | TGTGCCAGCAGTTTATCCGGGAGACAGGGGGCTGGTTTGAGCTATGGCTACACCTTC | CASSLSGRQGAGLSYGYTF
TRBJ1-1 | TRBV7-8 | - | - | TGTGCCAGCAGCTTCGCGGGACGGAACACTGAAGCTTTCTTT | CASSFAGRNTEAFF
TRBJ2-5 | TRBV7-8 | few | - | TGTGCCAGCAGCTTAGCCTTGTCTGACTTCGGAGAGACCCAGTACTTC | CASSLALSDFGETQYF
TRBJ1-5 | TRBV7-8 | - | - | TGTGCCAGCAGTTCAGGACAGAATCAGCCCCAGCATTTT | CASSSGQNQPQHF
TRBJ1-2 | TRBV25-1 | - | - | TGTGCCAGCAGTGATGGTTTTGGCACAGGGAACTATGGCTACACCTTC | CASSDGFGTGNYGYTF
TRBJ2-3 | TRBV5-1 | few | TRBD2 | TGCGCCAGCAGCTGGGGCGCTAGCGGGGGGGCGGATACGCAGTATTTT | CASSWGASGGADTQYF
TRBJ2-5 | TRBV7-6 | - | - | TGTGCCAGCAGCTTACCGCAAGAGACCCAGTACTTC | CASSLPQETQYF
TRBJ2-2 | TRBV19 | - | - | TGTGCCAGTAAAAGTAGCCAGAACACCGGGGAGCTGTTTTTT | CASKSSQNTGELFF
TRBJ2-7 | TRBV27 | once | - | TGTGCCAGCAGTTTTGTCGGTAGCTCCTACGAGCAGTACTTC | CASSFVGSSYEQYF
TRBJ1-1 | TRBV6-1 | - | TRBD1 | TGTGCCAGCAGTGAAATCGGGACAGGGGGCGATGGAGCCTTCTTT | CASSEIGTGGDGAFF
TRBJ2-2 | TRBV7-7 | - | TRBD2 | TGTGCCAGCAGCTTGATAGCGGGGGGGAACACCGGGGAGCTGTTTTTT | CASSLIAGGNTGELFF
TRBJ1-1 | TRBV10-3 | few | TRBD1 | TGTGCCACGCTAGAAGAGGGGGCGCGAACTGAAGCTTTCTTT | CATLEEGARTEAFF
TRBJ1-6 | TRBV5-4 | - | - | TGTGCCAGCAGCCCCCGGGAACAGAATTCACCCCTCCACTTT | CASSPREQNSPLHF
TRBJ2-2 | TRBV28 | - | - | TGTGCCAGCAGTCTATACAGAACCGGGGAGCTGTTTTTT | CASSLYRTGELFF
TRBJ2-5 | TRBV13 | - | TRBD1 | TGTGCCAGCAGCTATCGAACAGGGGGACAAGAGACCCAGTACTTC | CASSYRTGGQETQYF
TRBJ1-2 | TRBV13 | - | - | TGTGCCAGCAGCTTAGGCCTAGAAGGCTACACCTTC | CASSLGLEGYTF
TRBJ2-2 | TRBV5-1 | - | TRBD2 | TGCGCCAGCAGCCTGTCCCTCACTAGCGGGGGCACCGGGGAGCTGTTTTTT | CASSLSLTSGGTGELFF
TRBJ2-2 | TRBV7-7 | - | - | TGTGCCAGCAGCCTAGGGACTGACATGGGCGGGGAGCTGTTTTTT | CASSLGTDMGGELFF
TRBJ2-7 | TRBV10-3 | - | - | TGTGCCATCAGTTTGGACAGCTACGAGCAGTACTTC | CAISLDSYEQYF
TRBJ2-1 | TRBV28 | - | TRBD2 | TGTGCCAGCAGTCGACTAGCGGGGGGAAACAATGAGCAGTTCTTC | CASSRLAGGNNEQFF
TRBJ2-7 | TRBV2 | - | TRBD2 | TGTGCCAGCAGTGAAGGACTAGCGAACGAGCAGTACTTC | CASSEGLANEQYF
TRBJ2-5 | TRBV7-9 | - | TRBD2 | TGTGCCAGCAGCTCGACTAGCGGGAAAGTTAGGGAGACCCAGTACTTC | CASSSTSGKVRETQYF
TRBJ2-5 | TRBV7-9 | - | TRBD2 | TGTGCCAGCAGCTATCCTGGGGGGGTGGCGGAGACCCAGTACTTC | CASSYPGGVAETQYF
TRBJ2-1 | TRBV5-1 | - | TRBD2 | TGCGCCAGCAGCTCGATAGATAGCGGGAGGGGCTCCAATGAGCAGTTCTTC | CASSSIDSGRGSNEQFF
TRBJ1-3 | TRBV27 | - | - | TGTGCCAGCAGCCCGACAGTCCTCTCTGGAAACACCATATATTTT | CASSPTVLSGNTIYF
TRBJ2-1 | TRBV27 | - | TRBD1 | TGTGCCAGCAGACCTGGACAGGGGAACAATGAGCAGTTCTTC | CASRPGQGNNEQFF
TRBJ1-6 | TRBV18 | few | - | TGTGCCAGCTCACCCGACCGGGGAGGGAATTCACCCCTCCACTTT | CASSPDRGGNSPLHF
TRBJ2-1 | TRBV28 | - | TRBD1 | TGTGCCAGCAGTTTATTAACAGGGGATAATGAGCAGTTCTTC | CASSLLTGDNEQFF
TRBJ1-5 | TRBV6-1 | few | - | TGTGCCAGCAGTCACAGGGATCAGCCCCAGCATTTT | CASSHRDQPQHF
TRBJ2-5 | TRBV12-2 | few | - | TGTGCAAGTCGCCCCAAACTAGGCCGTGGAGAGACCCAGTACTTC | CASRPKLGRGETQYF
TRBJ2-3 | TRBV14 | - | TRBD2 | TGTGCCAGCAGCCAAGGTTGGGCGAGCGGGGAAAGCACAGATACGCAGTATTTT | CASSQGWASGESTDTQYF